This T cell receptor beta chain appears in the sequencing data of a study of memory CD4+ T cells and cytomegalovirus serostatus (dated by TCRdb to between 2019 and 2020). General notes on the study: The roughly 33 healthy Belgian adults in the cohort included 9 who were CMV seropositive and some 25 who were CMV seronegative. To replicate a published TCR-based CMV serostatus classifier, the study sequenced CD4+ memory TCRbeta repertoires from a Belgian cohort whose cytomegalovirus serostatus was known.

Genomic DNA was extracted from sorted cells with the Quick-DNA Microprep Kit. Amplification of TCRbeta DNA was done with the immunoSEQ hsTCRbeta kit, following the protocol from the manufacturer. TCRbeta libraries were sequenced on an Illumina MiSeq instrument. In the authors' own workflow: Once out-of-frame sequences had been removed, some 2 million distinct TCRbeta sequences were left, which works out to an average of around 73,000 per individual. Two values were used to score each individual: the count of fewer than 200 previously reported CMV-associated TCRbeta sequences and the total count of productive distinct TCRbeta sequences. A beta-binomial model was reimplemented in Python, and scikit-learn random forests with default parameters were trained on data from the US cohort. Classifier performance on the Belgian cohort was summarized as median AUC with percentile confidence intervals over 10,000 bootstrap iterations. TCRdb mirrors the immuneACCESS table, restricted to in-frame sequences. Some clones are absent from its copies; in checked studies, under half trace to an unresolved V gene, and the reason for the others is unknown. That table furnishes V, J and clone size, whereas the DNA furnished D and trimming. The sample table records under 55,000 clones; roughly 79% of these occur just once. The ten largest clones take up about 1.5% of the sample.

This clone was counted a few times. Its antigen specificity is not known. It has no much larger one-base neighbor in the sample; base qualities were not kept. What the research found in general, with its limitations: The results were interpreted as suggesting that the CMV-associated TCR signature is mostly present in the CD4+ memory repertoire. Unlike the original study, which covered naive and memory CD4+ and CD8+ populations, the Belgian study sequenced only CD4+CD45RO+ memory cells. Among the roughly 160 previously reported CMV-associated TCRbeta sequences, 60 to 70 showed up in the CD4+ memory repertoires, with each one found in between one and five individuals. On the Belgian cohort, the classifier built on the original framework reached a median bootstrapped AUC of roughly 0.94, with a 95% CI of 0.76-1.00. CMV serostatus prediction reached a median bootstrapped AUC of nearly 0.96 with the original framework and around 0.91 with a US-trained random forest.

A FACSAria II was used to sort memory CD4+ T cells, defined as single viable CD3+CD4+CD8-CD45RO+ cells. To determine CMV serostatus, a Roche Elecsys assay was used that detects serum IgG against CMV pp150, pp28, p38 and p52. Following thawing, total CD4+ T cells were enriched through positive selection using CD4 magnetic microbeads. The samples came from a different study that was designed specifically to examine the CD4+ T cell memory repertoire. Following standard operating procedures, peripheral blood mononuclear cells were isolated and cryopreserved, while serum was kept at -80 degrees C. The staining relied on CD3-PerCP (BW264/56), CD4-APC (RPA-T4), CD45RO-PE (UCHT1) and CD8-Pacific Orange (3B5) antibodies, and Sytox blue was used to exclude non-viable cells. V is cut by 5 bases and J by 1 base, and the space between the germline ends is 9 bases. The CDR3, cysteine through phenylalanine, is 13 amino acids long. The only DNA kept is the CDR3, 39 bases in frame from the first base. The germline V gene sets CDR1 to SGHRS and CDR2 to YFSETQ.

The sample taken for sequencing was memory CD4+ T cells from blood. The chain is assembled from TRBV5-1 and TRBJ1-1, with the D segment identity uncertain. This clonotype was obtained from an adult in good health and CMV-seronegative. The CDR3 amino acid sequence is: CASSVEGNTEAFF. In nucleotides, the sequence is TGCGCCAGCAGTGTGGAGGGGAACACTGAAGCTTTCTTT.